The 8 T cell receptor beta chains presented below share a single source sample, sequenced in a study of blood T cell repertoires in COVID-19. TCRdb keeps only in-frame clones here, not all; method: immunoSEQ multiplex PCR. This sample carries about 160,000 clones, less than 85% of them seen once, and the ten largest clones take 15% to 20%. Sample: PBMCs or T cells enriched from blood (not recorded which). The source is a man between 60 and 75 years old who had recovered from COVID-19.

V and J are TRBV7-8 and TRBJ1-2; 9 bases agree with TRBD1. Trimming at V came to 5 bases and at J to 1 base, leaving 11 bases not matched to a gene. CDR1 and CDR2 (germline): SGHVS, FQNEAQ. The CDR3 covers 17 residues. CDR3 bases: TGTGCCAGCAGCCCGGAGGGGACAGGGTCGTTTAACTATGGCTACACCTTC. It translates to CASSPEGTGSFNYGYTF.

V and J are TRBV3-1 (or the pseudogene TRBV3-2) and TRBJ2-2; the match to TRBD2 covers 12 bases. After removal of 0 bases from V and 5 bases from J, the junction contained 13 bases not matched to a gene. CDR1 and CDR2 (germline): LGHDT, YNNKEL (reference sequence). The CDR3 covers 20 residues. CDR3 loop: CASSQERPSGRVAGTGELFF. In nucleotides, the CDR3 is TGTGCCAGCAGCCAAGAAAGACCTAGCGGGAGGGTTGCCGGGACCGGGGAGCTGTTTTTT.

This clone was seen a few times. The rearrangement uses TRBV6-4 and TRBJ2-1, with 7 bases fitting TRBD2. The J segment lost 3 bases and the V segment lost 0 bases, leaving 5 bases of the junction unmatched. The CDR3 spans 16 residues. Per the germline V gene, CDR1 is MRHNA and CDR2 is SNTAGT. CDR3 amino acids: CASSDSSGEGYNEQFF. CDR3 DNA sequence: TGTGCCAGCAGTGACTCGTCGGGGGAGGGCTACAATGAGCAGTTCTTC.

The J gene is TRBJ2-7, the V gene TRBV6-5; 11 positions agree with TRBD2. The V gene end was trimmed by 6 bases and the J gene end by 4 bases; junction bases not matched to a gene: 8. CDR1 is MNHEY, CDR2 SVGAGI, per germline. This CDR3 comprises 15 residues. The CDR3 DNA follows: TGTGCCAGCAGCCTGCCCGGGACTAGCGGATACGAGCAGTACTTC. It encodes CASSLPGTSGYEQYF.

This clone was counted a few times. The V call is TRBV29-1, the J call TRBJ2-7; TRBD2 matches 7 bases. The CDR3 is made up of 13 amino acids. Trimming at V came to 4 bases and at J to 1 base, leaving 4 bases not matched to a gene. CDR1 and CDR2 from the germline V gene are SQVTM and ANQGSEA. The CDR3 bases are TGCAGCGTTGGTTGGGGAGGGTCCTACGAGCAGTACTTC. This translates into CSVGWGGSYEQYF.

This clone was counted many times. CDR3 sequence: CASSLTGNYEQYF. DNA for the CDR3: TGTGCCAGCAGTCTGACAGGGAACTACGAGCAGTACTTC. The V and J genes are TRBV6-5 and TRBJ2-7, with 7 bases fitting TRBD1. With V trimmed by 5 bases and J by 3 bases, 4 bases remained unmatched. CDR1 is MNHEY, CDR2 SVGAGI, per germline. CDR3 length: 13 amino acids.

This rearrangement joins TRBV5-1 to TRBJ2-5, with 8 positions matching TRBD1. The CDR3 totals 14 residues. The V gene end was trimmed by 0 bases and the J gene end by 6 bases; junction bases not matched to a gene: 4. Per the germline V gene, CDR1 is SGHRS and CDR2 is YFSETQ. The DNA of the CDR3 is TGCGCCAGCAGCTTGGACCAGGGGGCAAAGACCCAGTACTTC. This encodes CASSLDQGAKTQYF.

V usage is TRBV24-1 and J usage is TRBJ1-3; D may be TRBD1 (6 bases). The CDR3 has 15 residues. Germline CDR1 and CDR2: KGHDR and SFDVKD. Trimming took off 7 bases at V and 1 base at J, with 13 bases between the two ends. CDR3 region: CATRRPRGSGNTIYF. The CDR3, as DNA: TGTGCCACCAGACGCCCCAGGGGTTCTGGAAACACCATATATTTT.